The 12 T cell receptor beta chains below were found in one sample sequenced in a study of T cells in Graves' hyperthyroidism and ophthalmopathy. Amplified regions were TCR beta CDR3 sequences from RNA transcripts. RT-PCR in the first round (using the HTBI primer set) targeted the TCR CDR3. TCRdb fed the multiplex PCR reads into MiXCR, producing one record per CDR3 protein. The table lists some 690,000 distinct CDR3 sequences, roughly 17% of them singletons. The sequenced sample consisted of blood. The origin of the receptors is a man aged 50 or older with Graves' hyperthyroidism.

This clonotype was counted ten times or more. This chain uses TRBV12-3 or TRBV12-4 with TRBJ2-7; 8 bases are shared with TRBD1. The CDR3 covers 15 residues. The ends lost 5 bases at V and 2 bases at J; junction bases unmatched: 8. The CDR3 bases are TGTGCCAGCAGTCCCTTTGGGACAGGAACCTACGAGCAGTACTTC. Amino acid sequence: CASSPFGTGTYEQYF.

This clonotype was detected ten times or more. The chain has TRBV11-2 and TRBJ1-2; no clear D gene. V lost 7 bases, J lost 2 bases, and 8 bases lay in between. CDR1 is SGHAT, CDR2 FQNNGV, per germline. The CDR3 contains 12 residues. In nucleotides, the CDR3 is TGTGCCAGCATGGGCGGGAACTATGGCTACACCTTC. Translation gives CASMGGNYGYTF.

This clonotype was seen at least ten times. This rearrangement joins TRBV29-1 to TRBJ1-1; possibly TRBD1 for D (5 bases). The length of the CDR3 is 12 residues. Per the germline V gene, CDR1 is SQVTM and CDR2 is ANQGSEA. Trimming removed 6 bases at V and 5 bases at J, with 13 bases between. The CDR3 loop is CSVLGEGTEAFF. CDR3 nucleotides: TGCAGCGTCCTAGGGGAGGGAACTGAAGCTTTCTTT.

This clonotype occurred a few times. V is TRBV29-1 and J is TRBJ1-2; a weak D match, TRBD1 (5 bases). The CDR3 spans 11 residues. Germline V gene data show CDR1 as SQVTM and CDR2 as ANQGSEA. V was clipped by 6 bases and J by 6 bases, with 11 bases between them. The CDR3 DNA sequence: TGCAGCGTGGGCAGGGATAATGGCTACACCTTC. It yields the protein CSVGRDNGYTF.

This clonotype was recorded a few times. The chain combines TRBV4-3 with TRBJ2-1, with 7 nucleotides matching TRBD1. The V gene's germline CDR1 is LGHNA and CDR2 YSLEER. The CDR3 extends over 16 amino acids. The trim removed 2 bases at V and 8 bases at J, leaving 12 bases unmatched. CDR3 bases: TGCGCCAGCAGCCAACCGACAGGGCCGACAAGGGATGAGCAGTTCTTC. Translation: CASSQPTGPTRDEQFF.

There are many counts of this clonotype. The chain joins TRBV27 to TRBJ2-7; 9 nucleotides line up with TRBD2. Losses at the gene ends were 6 bases for V and 4 bases for J; bases not matched to a gene: 10. The length of the CDR3 is 15 residues. Germline CDR1 reads MNHEY; CDR2 reads SMNVEV (reference sequence). CDR3 residues: CASSPFSSGKYEQYF. The CDR3 DNA reads TGTGCCAGCAGCCCTTTTTCTAGCGGGAAATACGAGCAGTACTTC.

This clonotype was seen ten or more times. The chain employs TRBV3-1 and TRBJ2-1, with 12 bases that match TRBD2. Unmatched junction bases numbered 8, after V lost 0 bases and J lost 8 bases. The V gene's germline CDR1 is LGHDT and CDR2 YNNKEL (reference sequence). This CDR3 spans 17 amino acids. The CDR3 loop reads CASSQDFMASGRDEQFF. The CDR3 nucleotides read TGTGCCAGCAGCCAAGATTTCATGGCTAGCGGGAGGGATGAGCAGTTCTTC.

This clonotype was seen repeatedly, ten times or more. The V gene is TRBV28, the J gene TRBJ2-7, with TRBD2 matching over 7 bases. Germline assignment: CDR1 MDHEN and CDR2 SYDVKM. V lost 5 bases and J lost 0; bases outside the gene matches: 10. The length of the CDR3 is 16 residues. The CDR3 loop is CASSPGGTMSSYEQYF. The CDR3 DNA follows: TGTGCCAGCAGTCCGGGGGGTACCATGAGCTCCTACGAGCAGTACTTC.

The CDR3 region is CASIRTGKVSGELFF. The CDR3 bases are TGTGCCAGCATTAGGACAGGGAAGGTTAGCGGGGAGCTGTTTTTT. The V gene is TRBV2, the J gene TRBJ2-2, with 8 bases fitting TRBD1. V trimming: 7 bases; J trimming: 7 bases; junction bases outside the gene matches: 11. This CDR3 has 15 amino acids. Germline values: CDR1 SNHLY, CDR2 FYNNEI. Based on the CDR3 plus reference TRBV2 and TRBJ2-2, the full variable domain is EPEVTQTPSHQVTQMGQEVILRCVPISNHLYFYWYRQILGQKVEFLVSFYNNEISEKSEIFDDQFSVERPDGSNFTLKIRSTKLEDSAMYFCASIRTGKVSGELFFGEGSRLTVL.

Regarding this clonotype: The junction departs from germline at one end; a sequencing error may be responsible. The V and J genes are TRBV12-3 or TRBV12-4 and TRBJ1-6, with D perhaps matching TRBD1 (5 bases). CDR3 length: 15 residues. CDR3 bases: TGTGCCAGCAGCCACGGGGGGTTGATAAATTCACCCCTCTACTTT. It yields the protein CASSHGGLINSPLYF.

The chain uses TRBV7-3 and TRBJ2-1; TRBD2 aligns across 9 bases. This CDR3 is built from 17 residues. V trimming: 1 base; J trimming: 3 bases; junction bases outside the gene matches: 7. Looked up from germline, CDR1 is SGHTA and CDR2 is FQGTGA. The CDR3 is CASSLRGSGRFYNEQFF. The CDR3 DNA reads as TGTGCCAGCAGCTTAAGGGGTAGCGGGAGATTCTACAATGAGCAGTTCTTC.

There are a few counts of this clonotype. This chain uses TRBV5-1 with TRBJ2-7; 11 bases line up with TRBD1. The germline V gene has CDR1 SGHRS and CDR2 YFSETQ. The CDR3 extends over 14 amino acids. Unmatched junction bases numbered 6, after V lost 4 bases and J lost 6 bases. The DNA for the CDR3 is TGCGCCAGCAGCCAAGGGACAGGGGGGACCGAGCAGTACTTC. Translating it yields CASSQGTGGTEQYF.